The 12 T cell receptor beta chains in this list originate from one sample, sequenced in a study of blood T cell repertoires in COVID-19. Here immunoSEQ multiplex PCR was the method, and the copy in TCRdb shows in-frame clones only, minus some. The sample consists of over 150,000 clones, just under 90% of them appearing once. Sample: peripheral blood. The receptors derive from a woman younger than 30 who had recovered from COVID-19.

The chain's CDR3 is CASSPGHPTGELFF. In nucleotides, the CDR3 is TGTGCCAGCAGCCCTGGACACCCAACCGGGGAGCTGTTTTTT. The genes are TRBV2 and TRBJ2-2; perhaps TRBD1 as D (5 bases). CDR3 size: 14 residues. Germline assignment: CDR1 SNHLY and CDR2 FYNNEI. Deletions cut 6 bases from V and 5 bases from J, with 13 bases between.

This clone is a singleton in its sample. The chain couples TRBV11-2 to TRBJ1-4; the D is unclear. The CDR3 extends over 15 amino acids. The V gene's germline CDR1 is SGHAT and CDR2 FQNNGV. The ends were cut back, 6 bases at V and 4 bases at J, with 15 bases in the middle. The CDR3 loop reads CASRESQLINEKLFF. Here the CDR3 DNA reads TGTGCCAGCAGGGAATCACAGCTCATTAATGAAAAACTGTTTTTT.

The chain links TRBV28 to TRBJ2-7, with 7 bases matching TRBD1. This CDR3 spans 13 amino acids. Germline V gene sequence: CDR1 MDHEN, CDR2 SYDVKM. With V trimmed by 3 bases and J by 3 bases, 2 bases remained unmatched. The CDR3 DNA is TGTGCCAGCAGTTTGGGACAGAACTACGAGCAGTACTTC. Protein product: CASSLGQNYEQYF.

This clone was seen once. The CDR3, as DNA: TGTGCCAGCAGGGGGACAGGGGGTCAGTTCTTC. It yields the protein CASRGTGGQFF. The chain employs TRBV2 and TRBJ2-1, with 11 bases fitting TRBD1. The germline gives CDR1 SNHLY, CDR2 FYNNEI. Losses at the gene ends were 6 bases for V and 13 bases for J; bases not matched to a gene: 2. The length of the CDR3 is 11 residues.

This clone has just a few counts. The V call is TRBV7-9, the J call TRBJ1-1, with 8 bases identical to TRBD1. There are 12 residues in the CDR3. Germline V gene sequence: CDR1 SEHNR, CDR2 FQNEAQ (reference sequence). The V and J ends lost 8 bases and 4 bases, in that order; junction bases with no gene match: 3. Written as DNA, the CDR3 is TGTGCCAGCTCTGGACAGGGCACTGAAGCTTTCTTT. Its translation is CASSGQGTEAFF.

The rearrangement links TRBV7-2 to TRBJ1-1; D call uncertain. Germline lookup yields CDR1 SGHTA and CDR2 FQGNSA. The germline V and J ends were trimmed by 2 bases and 1 base, with 5 bases remaining between them. The length of the CDR3 is 13 residues. In DNA, the CDR3 is TGTGCCAGCAGCTTATTCTGGAACACTGAAGCTTTCTTT. Amino acids: CASSLFWNTEAFF.

V is TRBV9 and J is TRBJ2-3, with 15 bases identical to TRBD2. CDR3 length: 19 residues. Germline V gene lookup returns CDR1 SGDLS and CDR2 YYNGEE. V shed 2 bases and J 6 bases; nucleotides not matched to a gene: 13. The CDR3 DNA reads as TGTGCCAGCAGCGTGGGACTAGCGGGGGGCGCGCAAGTGGTGGATACGCAGTATTTT. As protein: CASSVGLAGGAQVVDTQYF.

V and J are TRBV12-5 and TRBJ2-7, with 13 bases identical to TRBD2. Looked up from germline, CDR1 is LGHNT and CDR2 is FRNRAP. Trimming removed 2 bases from V and 6 bases from J; junction bases left unmatched: 13. The CDR3 contains 18 residues. The CDR3 spells CASGLPRPRLAGGSEQYV. The CDR3 coding sequence is TGTGCTAGTGGTTTGCCCCGACCCAGACTAGCGGGAGGATCCGAGCAGTACGTC.

V is TRBV6-2 or TRBV6-3 and J is TRBJ2-7; no definite D call. This CDR3 comprises 14 residues. Per germline, CDR1 MNHEY and CDR2 SVGEGT. Trimming cost V 0 bases and J 0 bases, with 6 bases left between them. In DNA form, the CDR3 reads TGTGCCAGCAGTTACTCGGCCATCTCCTACGAGCAGTACGTC. This encodes CASSYSAISYEQYV.

The rearrangement joins TRBV29-1 to TRBJ2-1; TRBD1 matches 8 bases. The CDR3 totals 14 residues. Germline V gene sequence: CDR1 SQVTM, CDR2 ANQGSEA. Unmatched junction bases numbered 8, after V lost 6 bases and J lost 4 bases. The CDR3 reads CSVIGQGTYNEQFF. CDR3 bases: TGCAGCGTGATAGGACAGGGTACTTACAATGAGCAGTTCTTC.

This clone was counted a single time. The chain links TRBV5-4 to TRBJ2-2; TRBD1 agrees at 8 bases. Germline V gene lookup returns CDR1 SGHNT and CDR2 YYREEE (reference sequence). The CDR3 runs 16 residues. Losses at the gene ends were 0 bases for V and 6 bases for J; bases not matched to a gene: 7. CDR3 amino acids: CASSLVSGGASGELFF. In DNA, the CDR3 is TGTGCCAGCAGCTTGGTATCAGGGGGCGCGTCCGGGGAGCTGTTTTTT.

The V and J genes are TRBV18 and TRBJ1-6, with D unclear. Germline-derived CDR1 and CDR2 are KGHSH and LQKENI. The V and J ends lost 2 bases and 8 bases respectively, with 13 bases between them. The length of the CDR3 is 15 residues. CDR3 in amino acids: CASSPKIGRDSPLHF. In nucleotides, the CDR3 is TGTGCCAGCTCACCAAAGATCGGGCGGGATTCACCCCTCCACTTT. Based on the CDR3 plus reference TRBV18 and TRBJ1-6, the full variable domain is NAGVMQNPRHLVRRRGQEARLRCSPMKGHSHVYWYRQLPEEGLKFMVYLQKENIIDESGMPKERFSAEFPKEGPSILRIQQVVRGDSAAYFCASSPKIGRDSPLHFGNGTRLTVT.